This TCR beta chain comes out of a study of immune evolution from preneoplasia to lung adenocarcinoma. Study findings and constraints: Clonality was highest in normal lung, lower in later-stage lesions apparently.

H&E slides confirmed each diagnosis, reviewed by two pathologists independently. After pathologic assessment, macro-dissection selected premalignant or tumor cells for extraction. Clones were sequenced by immunoSEQ multiplex PCR, and TCRdb holds only the in-frame ones, with some missing. The table includes about 4,600 clones, roughly 80% detected once. Germline CDR1 and CDR2: SEHNR and FQNEAQ (reference sequence). This CDR3 has 14 amino acids. The V end lost 4 bases, the J end lost 1 base, and 10 bases lay between the germline ends. Remarks on this clone: The antigen remains unidentified.

The chain carries TRBV7-9 and TRBJ2-5, with D maybe TRBD2 (5 bases). The sequencing input was FFPE minimally invasive lung adenocarcinoma tissue. The clonotype originates from a person aged 55 to 79 with lung adenocarcinoma. CDR3 nucleotides: TGTGCCAGCAGCTCCGGAGGAGTCCAAGAGACCCAGTACTTC. Translation gives CASSSGGVQETQYF. Drawing the rest from reference TRBV7-9 and TRBJ2-5, the complete variable domain is DTGVSQNPRHKITKRGQNVTFRCDPISEHNRLYWYRQTLGQGPEFLTYFQNEAQLEKSRLLSDRFSAERPKGSFSTLEIQRTEQGDSAMYLCASSSGGVQETQYFGPGTRLLVL.